The following is a TCR beta chain sequence with its context. Its cognate antigen is unknown. The read ends 3 residues shy of where the CDR3 ends; the end is completed using the germline J gene. The sample comes from a study of T cells in women clearing cervical HPV infection. Study-wide context: Donors had HPV16-related CIN3 or worse; 2 had invasive cancer.

Clones were read by immunoSEQ multiplex PCR, and TCRdb kept only the in-frame ones, dropping some. The repertoire table contains about 25,000 clones. Trimming took off 7 bases at V and 4 bases at J, with 19 bases between the two ends. Germline lookup yields CDR1 LNHDA and CDR2 SQIVND (reference sequence). CDR3 length: 15 residues. Regarding the study as a whole: Cases carried less TRBV6-7 than controls: approximately 0.1% versus 0.16%.

Source material: blood buffy coat. The sequence derives from a woman between 18 and 75 years old with a cervical HPV16 infection that either progressed to CIN3+ or cleared (not recorded which). The chain recombines TRBV19 with TRBJ1-2; maybe TRBD1 (5 bases). The CDR3: CASTEGGAGLYGYTF. CDR3 DNA, as far as it was read: TGTGCCAGTACCGAGGGAGGCGCGGGACTCTATGGC.